This T cell receptor beta chain was sequenced during a study of blood T cells in healthy people across ages. Worth noting for this clonotype: The antigen is undetermined.

General study results and limits: Observed TCR beta diversity showed a strong correlation with the percentage of naive T cells as measured by flow cytometry. Unsorted PBMC material precluded a definitive naive versus antigen-experienced comparison.

V gave up 5 bases and J gave up 0 bases; unmatched junction bases: 3. Germline values: CDR1 MNHEY, CDR2 SMNVEV (reference sequence). The CDR3 runs to 16 residues. The people who gave samples were healthy Caucasians from Russia, aged 6 to 90. At least 5 micrograms of total RNA were extracted per sample. A second PCR, run for roughly 7 to 12 cycles, used a sample-barcoded 5' primer plus a J-beta primer mix. TCRdb ran MiXCR on the 5' RACE reads and lists one entry per CDR3 protein. The sample contains about 1,500,000 distinct CDR3 sequences, about 40% of which appear only once. The clonotype comes from a woman between 18 and 29 years old in good health. V is TRBV27 and J is TRBJ2-4; 11 bases fit TRBD2. The sample comprised blood. CDR3 residues: CASSQGTSGAKNIQYF. DNA of the CDR3: TGTGCCAGCAGTCAAGGGACTAGCGGAGCCAAAAACATTCAGTACTTC.